This passage covers 30 T cell receptor beta chains from one sample sequenced in a study of T cells after yellow fever vaccination. TCRdb re-called the 5' RACE reads with MiXCR, one entry per CDR3 protein. The repertoire holds 300,000 or so distinct CDR3 sequences, with over 10% as singletons. This specimen was CD4+ T cells sorted from PBMCs, taken 45 days after the yellow fever booster vaccination. The receptors were sampled from a man aged 25 to 40 who received the YFV17D yellow fever vaccine.

V usage is TRBV12-3 or TRBV12-4 and J usage is TRBJ1-1; a possible D gene is TRBD1 (5 bases). This CDR3 has 16 amino acids. V lost 7 bases and J lost 1, with 19 bases in between. The CDR3: CASKPPVGPRNTEAFF. In DNA form, the CDR3 reads TGTGCCAGCAAACCGCCGGTGGGGCCTAGGAACACTGAAGCTTTCTTT.

The V call is TRBV4-3, the J call TRBJ2-5, with D perhaps matching TRBD2 (6 bases). Germline V lookup: CDR1 LGHNA, CDR2 YSLEER. Trimming pared 3 bases from V and 2 bases from J, leaving 19 bases between. The CDR3 loop spans 17 amino acids. The CDR3 nucleotides are TGCGCCAGCAGCCACCGAAAGAGGAGGGGTTATCAAGAGACCCAGTACTTC. It yields the protein CASSHRKRRGYQETQYF.

The chain links TRBV9 to TRBJ2-1; D uncertain. In germline, CDR1 is SGDLS, CDR2 YYNGEE. This CDR3 has 17 amino acids. Between the trimmed V and J ends, which lost 3 bases and 0 bases, there was a span of 16 bases. The CDR3 region is CASSASRSYSSYNEQFF. In nucleotides, the CDR3 is TGTGCCAGCAGCGCTTCCAGGTCCTATAGCTCCTACAATGAGCAGTTCTTC.

The genes are TRBV5-1 and TRBJ2-1; D is uncertain. Trimming removed 0 bases at V and 4 bases at J, with 8 bases between. The V gene's germline CDR1 is SGHRS and CDR2 YFSETQ. This CDR3 region has 14 residues. The CDR3 DNA reads as TGCGCCAGCAGCTTGGATAGCAGATACAATGAGCAGTTCTTC. Translated: CASSLDSRYNEQFF.

This clonotype was observed a few times. The chain recombines TRBV4-3 with TRBJ2-1; perhaps TRBD2 as D (6 bases). The CDR3 runs to 15 residues. Germline CDR1 reads LGHNA; CDR2 reads YSLEER. V was clipped by 1 base and J by 7 bases, with 14 bases between them. CDR3 loop: CASSQGEGLRNEQFF. The CDR3 DNA reads TGCGCCAGCAGCCAAGGAGAAGGACTAAGGAATGAGCAGTTCTTC.

At least ten counts were recorded for this clonotype. V usage is TRBV7-2 and J usage is TRBJ2-6; D is ambiguous. Germline V lookup: CDR1 SGHTA, CDR2 FQGNSA. The CDR3 loop spans 15 amino acids. Trimming left V 2 bases short and J 2 bases short, with 7 bases between. The CDR3 sequence is CASSLSTTGANVLTF. The CDR3 coding sequence is TGTGCCAGCAGCTTATCGACCACTGGGGCCAACGTCCTGACTTTC. Full variable domain (remainder filled in from reference TRBV7-2 and TRBJ2-6): GAGVSQSPSNKVTEKGKDVELRCDPISGHTALYWYRQSLGQGLEFLIYFQGNSAPDKSGLPSDRFSAERTGGSVSTLTIQRTQQEDSAVYLCASSLSTTGANVLTFGAGSRLTVL.

A few counts support this clonotype. CDR3 bases: TGTGCCAGCAGTCCGGGACAGGGAGATGAGCAGTTCTTC. This encodes CASSPGQGDEQFF. The V gene is TRBV12-3 or TRBV12-4, the J gene TRBJ2-1, with TRBD1 matching 9 bases. The CDR3 totals 13 residues. V dropped 5 bases and J dropped 8; count of bases not matched to a gene: 4.

The rearrangement links TRBV18 to TRBJ1-2; no clear D gene. The germline gives CDR1 KGHSH, CDR2 LQKENI. CDR3 size: 13 residues. V shed 6 bases and J shed 1 base, with 9 bases lying between them. The CDR3 is CASSRNDNYGYTF. The CDR3 DNA is TGTGCCAGCTCTAGAAATGATAACTATGGCTACACCTTC.

The V and J genes are TRBV15 and TRBJ2-2; D is ambiguous. V was pared by 0 bases and J by 1 base, with 6 bases between. The CDR3 contains 15 residues. Germline V gives CDR1 LNHNV, CDR2 YYDKDF (reference sequence). The CDR3 DNA is TGTGCCACCAGCAGAGAAAGGGAGAACACCGGGGAGCTGTTTTTT. Protein product: CATSRERENTGELFF. Full variable domain (outside the CDR3, taken from reference TRBV15 and TRBJ2-2): DAMVIQNPRYQVTQFGKPVTLSCSQTLNHNVMYWYQQKSSQAPKLLFHYYDKDFNNEADTPDNFQSRRPNTSFCFLDIRSPGLGDTAMYLCATSRERENTGELFFGEGSRLTVL.

The chain uses TRBV10-3 and TRBJ2-1, with 7 bases aligning to TRBD2. Germline lookup yields CDR1 ENHRY and CDR2 SYGVKD. CDR3 length: 12 residues. Trimming took 6 bases from V and 8 from J; bases not matched to a gene: 4. CDR3 DNA: TGTGCCATCAGAGGGACTACATATGAGCAGTTCTTC. Translating gives CAIRGTTYEQFF.

V gene TRBV7-2 combines with J gene TRBJ2-3, with D possibly TRBD2 on 6 matching bases. Germline V gene data show CDR1 as SGHTA and CDR2 as FQGNSA. The CDR3 covers 15 residues. V was trimmed by 0 bases and J by 6 bases, leaving 13 bases between them. Here the CDR3 DNA reads TGTGCCAGCAGCTTAGCGCAAATAGCGGCGGATACGCAGTATTTT. It translates to CASSLAQIAADTQYF.

This clonotype was observed a few times. Here the CDR3 reads CSAYSSGSWSGELFF. DNA of the CDR3: TGCAGTGCCTACTCTAGCGGGAGTTGGTCCGGGGAGCTGTTTTTT. The rearrangement links TRBV20-1 to TRBJ2-2; 10 nucleotides agree with TRBD2. V dropped 6 bases and J dropped 6; count of bases not matched to a gene: 10. The CDR3 is made up of 15 amino acids. The V gene's germline CDR1 is DFQATT and CDR2 SNEGSKA (reference sequence).

This clonotype was seen a few times. V usage is TRBV27 and J usage is TRBJ2-1; TRBD2 matches at 7 bases. Germline lookup yields CDR1 MNHEY and CDR2 SMNVEV (reference sequence). CDR3 size: 16 residues. V lost 6 bases, J lost 4 bases, and 12 bases stayed unmatched. DNA of the CDR3: TGTGCCAGCAGCCCCGGGGGAGGGACTACGTACAATGAGCAGTTCTTC. Amino acids: CASSPGGGTTYNEQFF.

The chain has TRBV5-1 and TRBJ1-4; D remains unclear. This CDR3 is built from 13 residues. The V and J ends lost 4 bases and 5 bases respectively, with 9 bases between them. Germline V gene data show CDR1 as SGHRS and CDR2 as YFSETQ. Here the CDR3 reads CASSPSGNEKLFF. The CDR3 DNA reads as TGCGCCAGCAGCCCTTCCGGAAATGAAAAACTGTTTTTT. Drawing the rest from reference TRBV5-1 and TRBJ1-4, the complete variable domain is KAGVTQTPRYLIKTRGQQVTLSCSPISGHRSVSWYQQTPGQGLQFLFEYFSETQRNKGNFPGRFSGRQFSNSRSEMNVSTLELGDSALYLCASSPSGNEKLFFGSGTQLSVL.

The chain employs TRBV7-6 and TRBJ2-3; weak D call: TRBD2 (6 bases). Trimming stripped 3 bases from V and 4 bases from J, with 20 bases between. The CDR3 covers 17 residues. The V gene's germline CDR1 is SGHVS and CDR2 FNYEAQ. The CDR3 DNA reads TGTGCCAGCAGCTTTTTTCCTAGCAGGAGGGAGGCAGATACGCAGTATTTT. Translation: CASSFFPSRREADTQYF.

In its sample, this clonotype was seen many times. This chain connects TRBV18 to TRBJ2-7; D might be TRBD2 (5 bases). CDR3 length: 15 residues. Trimming took off 2 bases at V and 0 bases at J, with 11 bases between the two ends. Germline V lookup: CDR1 KGHSH, CDR2 LQKENI. CDR3 loop: CASSPSRAGSYEQYF. In DNA, the CDR3 is TGTGCCAGCTCACCAAGTAGGGCGGGCTCCTACGAGCAGTACTTC.

The rearrangement joins TRBV18 to TRBJ2-2; 9 nucleotides agree with TRBD2. Germline lookup yields CDR1 KGHSH and CDR2 LQKENI. Trimming removed 1 base from V and 4 bases from J; junction bases left unmatched: 4. The CDR3 has 16 residues. The CDR3 region is CASSPRLAELTGELFF. CDR3 sequence (DNA): TGTGCCAGCTCACCACGACTAGCGGAGCTCACCGGGGAGCTGTTTTTT.

The chain couples TRBV7-9 to TRBJ2-5; 14 nucleotides agree with TRBD2. CDR1 and CDR2 (germline): SEHNR, FQNEAQ (reference sequence). The V segment lost 7 bases and the J segment 7 bases; nucleotides outside the gene matches: 5. The CDR3 consists of 14 residues. CDR3 residues: CASMGLAGAGTQYF. CDR3 in DNA: TGTGCCAGCATGGGACTAGCGGGAGCGGGGACCCAGTACTTC.

This clonotype was picked up a small number of times. The V and J genes are TRBV20-1 and TRBJ2-7; no reliable D call. Germline V gives CDR1 DFQATT, CDR2 SNEGSKA (reference sequence). CDR3 length: 12 amino acids. V was cut by 8 bases and J by 0 bases, with 11 bases left in between. The CDR3 coding sequence is TGCAGTCCAGCGTTGGGCTCCTACGAGCAGTACTTC. Its protein is CSPALGSYEQYF.

This clonotype was detected a few times. The chain has TRBV7-2 and TRBJ2-5, with 9 positions matching TRBD2. The germline V gene encodes CDR1 SGHTA and CDR2 FQGNSA. The CDR3 is 16 amino acids. J was trimmed by 2 bases and V by 1 base; bases with no gene match: 5. CDR3 in DNA: TGTGCCAGCAGCTTAGGTGGCGGGAGGGCGCAAGAGACCCAGTACTTC. Protein product: CASSLGGGRAQETQYF.

The chain links TRBV7-2 to TRBJ2-7; TRBD2 agrees at 11 bases. There are 15 residues in the CDR3. Germline assignment: CDR1 SGHTA and CDR2 FQGNSA. V dropped 6 bases and J dropped 4; count of bases not matched to a gene: 8. The CDR3, as DNA: TGTGCCAGCAGATACTTAGCGGGAGGGCCGTACGAGCAGTACTTC. Translated: CASRYLAGGPYEQYF.

The J gene is TRBJ1-1, the V gene TRBV12-3 or TRBV12-4; D not resolved. This CDR3 comprises 12 residues. V shed 2 bases and J shed 11 bases, with 12 bases lying between them. The DNA for the CDR3 is TGTGCCAGCAGTTTACACGGGGTGAGGGCTTTCTTT. Translating gives CASSLHGVRAFF.

This sequence joins TRBV7-2 and TRBJ2-5; no clear D. Germline CDR1 and CDR2: SGHTA and FQGNSA. This CDR3 is built from 14 residues. Trimming took 0 bases from V and 4 from J, leaving 9 bases between them. CDR3 sequence (DNA): TGTGCCAGCAGCTTAGCGGGATGGGGAGAGACCCAGTACTTC. It is translated as CASSLAGWGETQYF.

CDR3 region: CASRSLVKETQYF. The CDR3 nucleotides read TGTGCCAGCCGGAGCTTGGTTAAAGAGACCCAGTACTTC. The rearrangement joins TRBV7-9 to TRBJ2-5, with D hard to call. Germline loops: CDR1 SEHNR, CDR2 FQNEAQ (reference sequence). The CDR3 contains 13 residues. V lost 8 bases to trimming and J lost 3 bases, with 13 bases between them. Full variable domain (rest looked up from reference TRBV7-9 and TRBJ2-5): DTGVSQNPRHKITKRGQNVTFRCDPISEHNRLYWYRQTLGQGPEFLTYFQNEAQLEKSRLLSDRFSAERPKGSFSTLEIQRTEQGDSAMYLCASRSLVKETQYFGPGTRLLVL.

A note on this clonotype: It may be a read error: a sequence one base away is much more abundant. The chain combines TRBV10-3 with TRBJ2-1; D not certain. CDR3 length equals 12 residues. Between the trimmed V and J ends, which lost 3 bases and 11 bases, there was a span of 11 bases. CDR1 is ENHRY and CDR2 is SYGVKD in the germline V gene. Here the CDR3 reads CAISEPRSQQFF. The CDR3 coding sequence is TGTGCCATCAGTGAACCCAGGAGTCAGCAGTTCTTC.

This clonotype was detected a few times. V and J are TRBV2 and TRBJ2-7; TRBD2 aligns across 7 bases. Germline loops: CDR1 SNHLY, CDR2 FYNNEI. The CDR3 has 14 residues. The V gene end was trimmed by 5 bases and the J gene end by 3 bases; junction bases not matched to a gene: 7. The CDR3 reads CASSNLPGGYEQYF. For the CDR3, the DNA is TGTGCCAGCAGTAACCTACCGGGAGGCTACGAGCAGTACTTC. Full variable domain (outside the CDR3, taken from reference TRBV2 and TRBJ2-7): EPEVTQTPSHQVTQMGQEVILRCVPISNHLYFYWYRQILGQKVEFLVSFYNNEISEKSEIFDDQFSVERPDGSNFTLKIRSTKLEDSAMYFCASSNLPGGYEQYFGPGTRLTVT.

The sample holds a few counts of this clonotype. The chain combines TRBV30 with TRBJ1-2; a possible D gene is TRBD1 (5 bases). Trimming took off 0 bases at V and 3 bases at J, with 11 bases between the two ends. CDR1 and CDR2 (germline): GTSNPN, SVGIG (reference sequence). There are 14 residues in the CDR3. CDR3 bases: TGTGCCTGGAGTGTACTGCAGGGTGACTATGGCTACACCTTC. Protein product: CAWSVLQGDYGYTF. Combining the CDR3 with reference TRBV30 and TRBJ1-2 gives the whole variable domain SQTIHQWPATLVQPVGSPLSLECTVEGTSNPNLYWYRQAAGRGLQLLFYSVGIGQISSEVPQNLSASRPQDRQFILSSKKLLLSDSGFYLCAWSVLQGDYGYTFGSGTRLTVV.

The chain uses TRBV7-3 and TRBJ2-1; the D is unclear. The germline V gene has CDR1 SGHTA and CDR2 FQGTGA. The CDR3 runs 12 residues. V was clipped by 3 bases and J by 11 bases, with 11 bases between them. CDR3 amino acids: CASSFDTNKQFF. The DNA of the CDR3 is TGTGCCAGCAGCTTCGACACAAATAAGCAGTTCTTC.

This clonotype showed up many times. The chain couples TRBV6-1 to TRBJ1-4, with no clear D. CDR3 length: 14 amino acids. Germline V gives CDR1 MNHNS, CDR2 SASEGT. The V end lost 8 bases, the J end lost 5 bases, and 15 bases lay between the germline ends. In DNA, the CDR3 is TGTGCCAGCGGCGGGGTCTCGCCCAATGAAAAACTGTTTTTT. It yields the protein CASGGVSPNEKLFF.

There are a few counts of this clonotype. The chain has TRBV7-2 and TRBJ2-1, with 10 bases lining up with TRBD2. The CDR3 loop spans 12 amino acids. Losses at the gene ends were 8 bases for V and 8 bases for J; bases not matched to a gene: 3. Germline V gene sequence: CDR1 SGHTA, CDR2 FQGNSA. This CDR3 is CASLAGAHEQFF. The CDR3 bases are TGTGCCAGCCTAGCGGGAGCTCATGAGCAGTTCTTC.